Included here is one T cell receptor beta chain sequence, with context. Its antigen remains unknown. The data originate from a study of graft-versus-host responses after intestinal transplantation. Turning to the study itself: Following induction with anti-thymocyte globulin, all recipients were given tacrolimus and steroids for 2 to 4 years. The study's findings and limits: Individuals carrying graft-donor T cell macrochimerism showed high graft-versus-host to host-versus-graft clonal ratios in allografts.

TCRdb keeps only in-frame clones here, not all; method: immunoSEQ multiplex PCR. Of over 80,000 clones listed, around 92% are singletons. This CDR3 contains 17 residues. Germline V gives CDR1 SGHRS, CDR2 YFSETQ. The V segment lost 1 base and the J segment 5 bases; nucleotides outside the gene matches: 11. The J gene is TRBJ2-7, the V gene TRBV5-1, with 11 positions matching TRBD2. This specimen consisted of unstimulated CD4+ T cells sorted from spleen or lymph node cells, obtained before transplant. The sequence was obtained from a human donor who was the organ donor for an intestinal transplant. CDR3 nucleotides: TGCGCCAGCAGCTTGTGGGTTGTTAGCGGGGGGGCCCACGAGCAGTACTTC. Translated, it gives CASSLWVVSGGAHEQYF.